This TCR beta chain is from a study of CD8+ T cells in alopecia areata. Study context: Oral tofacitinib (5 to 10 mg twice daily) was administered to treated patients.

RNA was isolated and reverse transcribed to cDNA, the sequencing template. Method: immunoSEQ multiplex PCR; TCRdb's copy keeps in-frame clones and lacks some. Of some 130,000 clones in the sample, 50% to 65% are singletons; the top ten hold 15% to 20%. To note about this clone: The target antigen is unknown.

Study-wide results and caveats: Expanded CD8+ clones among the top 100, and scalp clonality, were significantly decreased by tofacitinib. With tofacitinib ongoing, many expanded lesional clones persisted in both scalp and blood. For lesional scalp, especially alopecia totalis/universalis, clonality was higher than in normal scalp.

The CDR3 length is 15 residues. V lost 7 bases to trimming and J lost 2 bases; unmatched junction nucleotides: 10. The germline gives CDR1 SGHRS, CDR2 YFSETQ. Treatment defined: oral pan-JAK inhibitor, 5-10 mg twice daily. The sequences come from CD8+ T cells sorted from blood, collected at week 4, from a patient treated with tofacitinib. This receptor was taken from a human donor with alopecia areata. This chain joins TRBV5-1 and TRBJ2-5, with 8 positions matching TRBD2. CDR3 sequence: CASRLPASGQETQYF. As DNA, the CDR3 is TGCGCCAGCCGCCTCCCGGCTAGCGGGCAAGAGACCCAGTACTTC.